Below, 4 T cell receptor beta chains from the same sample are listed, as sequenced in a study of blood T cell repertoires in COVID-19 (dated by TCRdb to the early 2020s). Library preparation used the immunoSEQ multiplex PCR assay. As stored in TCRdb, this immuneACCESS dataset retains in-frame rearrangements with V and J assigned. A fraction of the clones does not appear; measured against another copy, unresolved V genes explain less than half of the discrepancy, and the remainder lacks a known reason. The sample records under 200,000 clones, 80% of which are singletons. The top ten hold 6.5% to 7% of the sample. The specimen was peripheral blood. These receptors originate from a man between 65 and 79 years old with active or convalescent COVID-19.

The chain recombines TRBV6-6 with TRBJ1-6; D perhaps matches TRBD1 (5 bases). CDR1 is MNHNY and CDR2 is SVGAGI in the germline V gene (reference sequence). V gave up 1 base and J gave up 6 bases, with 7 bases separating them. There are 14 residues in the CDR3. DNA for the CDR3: TGTGCCAGCAGTTACTTGCAGGGTAATTCACCCCTCCACTTT. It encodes CASSYLQGNSPLHF.

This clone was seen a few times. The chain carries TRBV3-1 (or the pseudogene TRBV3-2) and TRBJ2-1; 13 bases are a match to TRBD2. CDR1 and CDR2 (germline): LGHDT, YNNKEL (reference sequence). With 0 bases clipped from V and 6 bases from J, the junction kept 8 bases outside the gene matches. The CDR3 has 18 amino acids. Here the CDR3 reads CASSQDKTSGGLGNEQFF. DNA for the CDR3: TGTGCCAGCAGCCAAGATAAGACTAGCGGGGGGTTGGGCAATGAGCAGTTCTTC.

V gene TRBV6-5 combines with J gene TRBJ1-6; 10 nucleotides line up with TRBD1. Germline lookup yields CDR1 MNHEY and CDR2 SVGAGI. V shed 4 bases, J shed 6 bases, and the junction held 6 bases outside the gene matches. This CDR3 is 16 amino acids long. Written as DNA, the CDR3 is TGTGCCAGCAGTTTGGACAGGGGGACAACTAATTCACCCCTCCACTTT. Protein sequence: CASSLDRGTTNSPLHF.

The CDR3 spells CASRYRQEGEQYF. As DNA, the CDR3 is TGTGCCAGCAGGTACCGACAGGAAGGCGAGCAGTACTTC. This chain links TRBV2 with TRBJ2-7; a weak D match, TRBD1 (6 bases). Germline V gene lookup returns CDR1 SNHLY and CDR2 FYNNEI. V lost 6 bases to trimming and J lost 6 bases, with 15 bases between them. The CDR3 extends over 13 amino acids.